These 7 T cell receptor beta chains came from one sample sequenced in a study of cytomegalovirus exposure and HLA in healthy donors. The study ran its PCR with 60 Vbeta and 13 Jbeta primers. Assay: immunoSEQ multiplex PCR; the TCRdb copy retains only in-frame clones and omits some. Among around 90,000 clones listed, 65% to 80% were seen once. The sequenced sample was PBMCs. Receptor source: a man under 40 in good health and CMV-seronegative.

This rearrangement joins TRBV7-9 to TRBJ2-1, with 11 nucleotides matching TRBD1. The CDR3 length is 15 residues. Germline CDR1 reads SEHNR; CDR2 reads FQNEAQ (reference sequence). J was trimmed by 4 bases and V by 3 bases; bases with no gene match: 2. In nucleotides, the CDR3 is TGTGCCAGCAGCTTCGGACAGGGGGCATACAATGAGCAGTTCTTC. It is translated as CASSFGQGAYNEQFF.

The rearrangement uses TRBV2 and TRBJ1-1, with TRBD1 identical over 7 bases. V trimming: 6 bases; J trimming: 1 base; junction bases outside the gene matches: 2. CDR3 size: 13 residues. CDR1 and CDR2 from the germline V gene are SNHLY and FYNNEI. The CDR3 here is CASSGDRNTEAFF. The CDR3 DNA reads TGTGCCAGCAGCGGGGACAGGAACACTGAAGCTTTCTTT.

The chain is built from TRBV7-3 and TRBJ2-7; 7 bases map to TRBD1. The length of the CDR3 is 15 residues. The germline V gene has CDR1 SGHTA and CDR2 FQGTGA. The ends lost 2 bases at V and 2 bases at J; junction bases unmatched: 6. The CDR3 spells CASSLGQAFAYEQYF. The CDR3 DNA reads as TGTGCCAGCAGCTTAGGACAGGCTTTCGCCTACGAGCAGTACTTC.

The chain combines TRBV7-2 with TRBJ2-7; D is ambiguous. The CDR3 is 13 amino acids. Germline-derived CDR1 and CDR2 are SGHTA and FQGNSA. Trimming shortened V by 2 bases and J by 1 base, and 6 bases separated the two germline ends. CDR3 region: CASSLPRSYEQYF. CDR3 DNA sequence: TGTGCCAGCAGCTTACCTCGTTCCTACGAGCAGTACTTC.

This chain connects TRBV15 to TRBJ1-3; D remains unclear. The CDR3 totals 18 residues. V was shortened by 0 bases and J by 0 bases, with 15 bases between the two germline ends. Germline V CDR1 and CDR2: LNHNV, YYDKDF (reference sequence). The CDR3 sequence: CATSRDLSGPGSGNTIYF. The CDR3 DNA reads as TGTGCCACCAGCAGAGATCTGAGTGGTCCCGGCTCTGGAAACACCATATATTTT.

This clone was picked up a small number of times. The chain is built from TRBV7-9 and TRBJ1-2; no clear D. Germline V lookup: CDR1 SEHNR, CDR2 FQNEAQ (reference sequence). V was shortened by 4 bases and J by 3 bases, with 18 bases between the two germline ends. The CDR3 sequence is 16 residues long. The CDR3 loop reads CASSSLPGSGYYGYTF. As DNA, the CDR3 is TGTGCCAGCAGCTCGTTACCGGGCAGCGGGTACTATGGCTACACCTTC.

The chain uses TRBV30 and TRBJ2-7, with TRBD1 identical over 9 bases. In germline, CDR1 is GTSNPN, CDR2 SVGIG (reference sequence). This CDR3 spans 15 amino acids. With V trimmed by 0 bases and J by 4 bases, 7 bases remained unmatched. The CDR3: CAWSVKGQGRYEQYF. In DNA, the CDR3 is TGTGCCTGGAGTGTAAAGGGACAGGGAAGGTACGAGCAGTACTTC. The full variable domain, its missing parts supplied by reference TRBV30 and TRBJ2-7, is SQTIHQWPATLVQPVGSPLSLECTVEGTSNPNLYWYRQAAGRGLQLLFYSVGIGQISSEVPQNLSASRPQDRQFILSSKKLLLSDSGFYLCAWSVKGQGRYEQYFGPGTRLTVT.